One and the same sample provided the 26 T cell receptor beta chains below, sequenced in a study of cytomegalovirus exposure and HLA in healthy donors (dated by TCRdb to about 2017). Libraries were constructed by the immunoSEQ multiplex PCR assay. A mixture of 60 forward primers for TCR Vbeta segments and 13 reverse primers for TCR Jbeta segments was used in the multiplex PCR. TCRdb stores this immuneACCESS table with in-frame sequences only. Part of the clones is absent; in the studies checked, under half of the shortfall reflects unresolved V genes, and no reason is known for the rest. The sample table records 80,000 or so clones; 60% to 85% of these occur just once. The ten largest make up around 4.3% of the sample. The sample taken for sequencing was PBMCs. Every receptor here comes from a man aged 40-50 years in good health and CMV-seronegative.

Written as DNA, the CDR3 is TGTGCCAGTAGTCTGAGATGGAGAGCCGGGGAGGCAACTAATGAAAAACTGTTTTTT. It is translated as CASSLRWRAGEATNEKLFF. The chain combines TRBV19 with TRBJ1-4; D unresolved. The germline V gene encodes CDR1 LNHDA and CDR2 SQIVND (reference sequence). V shed 5 bases and J shed 0 bases, with 22 bases lying between them. There are 19 residues in the CDR3.

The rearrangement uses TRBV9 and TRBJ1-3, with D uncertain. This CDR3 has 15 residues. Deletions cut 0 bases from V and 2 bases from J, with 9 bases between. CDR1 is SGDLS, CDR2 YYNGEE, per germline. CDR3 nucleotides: TGTGCCAGCAGCGTAGAGTGGGCAGCTGGAAACACCATATATTTT. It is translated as CASSVEWAAGNTIYF.

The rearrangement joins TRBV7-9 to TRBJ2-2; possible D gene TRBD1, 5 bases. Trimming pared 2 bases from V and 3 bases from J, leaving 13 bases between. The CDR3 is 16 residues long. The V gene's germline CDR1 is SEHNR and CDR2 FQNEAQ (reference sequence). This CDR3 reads CASSLTARRDTGELFF. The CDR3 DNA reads TGTGCCAGCAGCTTAACCGCCCGCAGGGACACCGGGGAGCTGTTTTTT.

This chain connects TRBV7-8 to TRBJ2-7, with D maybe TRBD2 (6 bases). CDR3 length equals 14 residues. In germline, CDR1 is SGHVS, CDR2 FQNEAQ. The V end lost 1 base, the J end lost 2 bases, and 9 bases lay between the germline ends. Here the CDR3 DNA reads TGTGCCAGCAGCTTAGGCGGAGGGGCCTACGAGCAGTACTTC. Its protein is CASSLGGGAYEQYF.

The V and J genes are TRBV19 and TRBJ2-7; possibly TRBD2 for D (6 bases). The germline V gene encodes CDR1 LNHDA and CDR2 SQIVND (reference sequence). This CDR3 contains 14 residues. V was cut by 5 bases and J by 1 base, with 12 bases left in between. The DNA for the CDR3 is TGTGCCAGTAGTCCCGGACTAATATCCTACGAGCAGTACTTC. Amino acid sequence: CASSPGLISYEQYF.

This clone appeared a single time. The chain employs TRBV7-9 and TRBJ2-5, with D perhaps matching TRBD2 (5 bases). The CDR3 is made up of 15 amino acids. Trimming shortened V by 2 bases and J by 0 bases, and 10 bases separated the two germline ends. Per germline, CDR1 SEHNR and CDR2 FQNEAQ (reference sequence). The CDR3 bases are TGTGCCAGCAGCTTACAAGCGGAGTACCAAGAGACCCAGTACTTC. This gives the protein CASSLQAEYQETQYF.

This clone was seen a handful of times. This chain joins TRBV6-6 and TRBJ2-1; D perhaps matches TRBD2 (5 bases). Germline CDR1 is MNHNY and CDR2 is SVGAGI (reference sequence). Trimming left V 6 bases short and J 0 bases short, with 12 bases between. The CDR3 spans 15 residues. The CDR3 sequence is CASRARGSSYNEQFF. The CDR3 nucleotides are TGTGCCAGCAGAGCCCGGGGTAGCTCCTACAATGAGCAGTTCTTC.

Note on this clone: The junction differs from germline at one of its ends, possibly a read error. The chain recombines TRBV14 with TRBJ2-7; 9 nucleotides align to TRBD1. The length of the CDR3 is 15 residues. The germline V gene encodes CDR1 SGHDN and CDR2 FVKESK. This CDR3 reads CASSQEGTGSSEQYF. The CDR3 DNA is TGTGCCAGCAGCCAAGAAGGGACAGGGTCCTCCGAGCAGTACTTC.

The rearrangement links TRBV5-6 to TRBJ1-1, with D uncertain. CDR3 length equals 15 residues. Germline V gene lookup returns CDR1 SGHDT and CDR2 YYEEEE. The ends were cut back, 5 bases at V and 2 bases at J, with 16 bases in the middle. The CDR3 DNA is TGTGCCAGCAGATTTCTCGTTGAGGCCAACACTGAAGCTTTCTTT. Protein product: CASRFLVEANTEAFF.

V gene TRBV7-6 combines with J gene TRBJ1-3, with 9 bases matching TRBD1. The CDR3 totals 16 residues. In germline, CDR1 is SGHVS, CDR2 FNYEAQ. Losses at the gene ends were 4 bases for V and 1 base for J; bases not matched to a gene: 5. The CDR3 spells CASSSEQGASGNTIYF. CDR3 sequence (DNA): TGTGCCAGCAGCTCCGAACAGGGGGCTTCTGGAAACACCATATATTTT. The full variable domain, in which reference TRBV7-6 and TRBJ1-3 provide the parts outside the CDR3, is GAGVSQSPRYKVTKRGQDVALRCDPISGHVSLYWYRQALGQGPEFLTYFNYEAQQDKSGLPNDRFSAERPEGSISTLTIQRTEQRDSAMYRCASSSEQGASGNTIYFGEGSWLTVV.

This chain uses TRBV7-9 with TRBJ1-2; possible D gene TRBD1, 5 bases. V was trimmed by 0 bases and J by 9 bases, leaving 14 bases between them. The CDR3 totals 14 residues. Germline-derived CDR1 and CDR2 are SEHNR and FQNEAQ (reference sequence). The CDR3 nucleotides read TGTGCCAGCAGCTTAGCGCTTCTAGGGGCGCGCTACACCTTC. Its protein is CASSLALLGARYTF.

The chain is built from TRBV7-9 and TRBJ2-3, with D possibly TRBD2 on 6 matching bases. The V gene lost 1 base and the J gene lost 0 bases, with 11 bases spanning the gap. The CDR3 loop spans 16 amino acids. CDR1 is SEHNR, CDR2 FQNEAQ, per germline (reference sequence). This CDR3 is CASSLVGGGSTDTQYF. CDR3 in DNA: TGTGCCAGCAGCTTAGTTGGGGGAGGTAGCACAGATACGCAGTATTTT.

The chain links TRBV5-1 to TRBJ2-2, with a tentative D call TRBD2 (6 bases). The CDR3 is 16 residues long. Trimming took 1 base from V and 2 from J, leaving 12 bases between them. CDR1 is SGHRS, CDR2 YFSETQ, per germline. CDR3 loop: CASSLRVAANTGELFF. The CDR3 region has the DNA TGCGCCAGCAGCTTGCGGGTAGCGGCTAACACCGGGGAGCTGTTTTTT.

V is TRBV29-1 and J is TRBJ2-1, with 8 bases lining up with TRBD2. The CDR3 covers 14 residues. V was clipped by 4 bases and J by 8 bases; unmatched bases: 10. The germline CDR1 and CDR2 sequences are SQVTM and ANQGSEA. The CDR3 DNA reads TGCAGCGTTGGCCCGGGACTAGTTTTGGATGAGCAGTTCTTC. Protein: CSVGPGLVLDEQFF.

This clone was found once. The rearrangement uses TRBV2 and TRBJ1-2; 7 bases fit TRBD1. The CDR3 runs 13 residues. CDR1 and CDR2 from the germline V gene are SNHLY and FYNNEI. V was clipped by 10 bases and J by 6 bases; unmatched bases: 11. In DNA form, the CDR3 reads TGTGCCACGACAGGGCTACCTTTTAATGGCTACACCTTC. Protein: CATTGLPFNGYTF.

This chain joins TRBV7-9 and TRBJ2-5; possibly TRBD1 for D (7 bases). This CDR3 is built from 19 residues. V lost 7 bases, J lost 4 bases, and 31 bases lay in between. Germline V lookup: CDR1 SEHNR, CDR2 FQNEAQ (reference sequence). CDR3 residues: CASTSRGETNRGEIETQYF. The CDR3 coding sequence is TGTGCCAGCACCTCGAGGGGGGAAACCAACAGGGGAGAAATAGAGACCCAGTACTTC.

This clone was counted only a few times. The CDR3 coding sequence is TGTGCCAGCAGCTTAGTGCTGGGCACGAACACCGGGGAGCTGTTTTTT. This sequence encodes CASSLVLGTNTGELFF. This chain links TRBV7-9 with TRBJ2-2; no firm D call. V was trimmed by 1 base and J by 0 bases, leaving 9 bases between them. The CDR3 contains 16 residues. CDR1 is SEHNR and CDR2 is FQNEAQ in the germline V gene (reference sequence).

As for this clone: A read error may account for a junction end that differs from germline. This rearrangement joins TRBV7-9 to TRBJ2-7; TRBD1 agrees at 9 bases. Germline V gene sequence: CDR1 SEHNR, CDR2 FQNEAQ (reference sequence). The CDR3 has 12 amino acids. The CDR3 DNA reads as TGTGCCAGCAGCTTAGGGGACAGGGTAGTAGGCTTC. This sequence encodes CASSLGDRVVGF.

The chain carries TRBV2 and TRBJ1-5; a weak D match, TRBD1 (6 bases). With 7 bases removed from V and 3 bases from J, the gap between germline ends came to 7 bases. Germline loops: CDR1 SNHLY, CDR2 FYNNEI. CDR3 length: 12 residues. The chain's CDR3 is CASNRANQPQHF. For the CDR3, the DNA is TGTGCCAGCAACAGGGCCAATCAGCCCCAGCATTTT.

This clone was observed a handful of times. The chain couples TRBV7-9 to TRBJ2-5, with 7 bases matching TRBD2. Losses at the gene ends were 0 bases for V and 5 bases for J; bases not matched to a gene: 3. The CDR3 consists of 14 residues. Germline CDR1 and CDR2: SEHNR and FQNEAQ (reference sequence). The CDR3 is CASSLAGGEETQYF. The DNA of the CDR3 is TGTGCCAGCAGCTTAGCGGGAGGGGAGGAGACCCAGTACTTC.

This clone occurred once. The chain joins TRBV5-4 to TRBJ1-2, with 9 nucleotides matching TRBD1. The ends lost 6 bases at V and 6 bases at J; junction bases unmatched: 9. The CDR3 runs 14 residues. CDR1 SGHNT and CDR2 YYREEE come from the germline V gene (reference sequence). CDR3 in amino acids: CASNLDRGNHGYTF. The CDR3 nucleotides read TGTGCCAGCAATTTGGACAGGGGAAATCATGGCTACACCTTC.

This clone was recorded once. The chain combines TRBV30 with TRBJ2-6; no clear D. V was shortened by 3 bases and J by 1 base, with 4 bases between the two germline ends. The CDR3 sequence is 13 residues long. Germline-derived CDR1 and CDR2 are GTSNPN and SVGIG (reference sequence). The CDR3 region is CAWSQSGANVLTF. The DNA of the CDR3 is TGTGCCTGGAGCCAATCTGGGGCCAACGTCCTGACTTTC.

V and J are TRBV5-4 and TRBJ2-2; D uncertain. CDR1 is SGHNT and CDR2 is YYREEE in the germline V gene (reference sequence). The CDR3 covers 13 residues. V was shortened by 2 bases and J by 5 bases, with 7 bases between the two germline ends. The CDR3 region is CASSFNATGELFF. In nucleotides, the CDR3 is TGTGCCAGCAGCTTCAACGCGACCGGGGAGCTGTTTTTT. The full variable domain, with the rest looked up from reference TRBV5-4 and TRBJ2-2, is ETGVTQSPTHLIKTRGQQVTLRCSSQSGHNTVSWYQQALGQGPQFIFQYYREEENGRGNFPPRFSGLQFPNYSSELNVNALELDDSALYLCASSFNATGELFFGEGSRLTVL.

The CDR3 loop is CASSLGTSGRTRAQYF. CDR3 sequence (DNA): TGTGCCAGCAGCTTAGGGACTAGCGGGAGGACACGGGCCCAGTACTTC. The J gene is TRBJ2-5, the V gene TRBV7-9, with 14 bases aligning to TRBD2. J lost 9 bases, V lost 1 base, and 7 bases had no gene match. From germline, CDR1 is SEHNR and CDR2 FQNEAQ (reference sequence). This CDR3 has 16 amino acids.

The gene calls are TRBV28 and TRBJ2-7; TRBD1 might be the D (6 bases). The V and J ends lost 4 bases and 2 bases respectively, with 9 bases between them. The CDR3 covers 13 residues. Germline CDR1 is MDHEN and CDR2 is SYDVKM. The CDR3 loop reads CASSSQGPYEQYF. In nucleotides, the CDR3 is TGTGCCAGCAGTTCTCAGGGGCCCTACGAGCAGTACTTC.

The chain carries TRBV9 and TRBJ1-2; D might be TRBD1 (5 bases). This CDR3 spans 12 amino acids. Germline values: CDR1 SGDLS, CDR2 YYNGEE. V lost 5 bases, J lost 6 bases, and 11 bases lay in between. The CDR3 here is CASRAGMDGYTF. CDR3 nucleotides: TGTGCCAGCAGAGCAGGGATGGATGGCTACACCTTC.